One and the same sample provided the 21 T cell receptor beta chains below, sequenced in a study of T cells after posttransplantation cyclophosphamide. Clones were sequenced by immunoSEQ multiplex PCR, and TCRdb holds only the in-frame ones, with some missing. The data contain about 9,100 clones, over 95% of them singletons. The sequenced sample was naive CD8+ T cells sorted from PBMCs. The source of these receptors is a man aged 45-60 years in good health, CMV-negative, and a related stem cell transplant donor.

This chain uses TRBV25-1 with TRBJ2-4; 10 nucleotides match TRBD1. The CDR3 runs 14 residues. Looked up from germline, CDR1 is MGHDK and CDR2 is SYGVNS. Trimming removed 3 bases from V and 8 bases from J; junction bases left unmatched: 4. The CDR3 region has the DNA TGTGCCAGCAGTGACGGGACAGGGGAGGACATTCAGTACTTC. This codes for CASSDGTGEDIQYF.

The CDR3 sequence: CASSSGGAYDEQFF. DNA for the CDR3: TGTGCCAGCAGTAGCGGGGGGGCTTACGATGAGCAGTTCTTC. The rearrangement links TRBV7-7 to TRBJ2-1, with TRBD2 identical over 11 bases. V shed 6 bases and J 8 bases; nucleotides not matched to a gene: 6. The CDR3 totals 14 residues. Germline V lookup: CDR1 SSHAT, CDR2 FNYEAQ (reference sequence).

This CDR3 reads CASSPLKGTGIYEQYF. The CDR3 nucleotides read TGTGCCAGCAGTCCCCTTAAGGGGACAGGGATCTACGAGCAGTACTTC. The rearrangement uses TRBV27 and TRBJ2-7, with 9 bases aligning to TRBD1. This CDR3 contains 16 residues. V lost 5 bases, J lost 3 bases, and 11 bases stayed unmatched. Germline V gives CDR1 MNHEY, CDR2 SMNVEV (reference sequence).

This rearrangement joins TRBV2 to TRBJ2-1, with D possibly being TRBD1 (6 bases). Trimming shortened V by 4 bases and J by 4 bases, and 17 bases separated the two germline ends. The CDR3 length is 16 residues. Germline CDR1 SNHLY, CDR2 FYNNEI. CDR3 protein: CASSGDLGARYNEQFF. The CDR3 DNA is TGTGCCAGCAGTGGAGACCTGGGGGCGAGATACAATGAGCAGTTCTTC.

This chain uses TRBV29-1 with TRBJ1-2; the D gene is possibly TRBD1 (5 bases). Germline values: CDR1 SQVTM, CDR2 ANQGSEA. Trimming left V 6 bases short and J 8 bases short, with 19 bases between. CDR3 length: 13 residues. The CDR3 loop is CSVRNQGTEGYTF. For the CDR3, the DNA is TGCAGCGTCCGAAATCAGGGAACGGAAGGCTACACCTTC.

The chain is built from TRBV11-2 and TRBJ2-7; 8 bases agree with TRBD1. This CDR3 is 15 amino acids long. CDR1 and CDR2 (germline): SGHAT, FQNNGV. The V segment lost 5 bases and the J segment 3 bases; nucleotides outside the gene matches: 9. The CDR3 reads CASSVSPGTGYEQYF. CDR3 sequence (DNA): TGTGCCAGCAGCGTAAGCCCCGGGACAGGCTACGAGCAGTACTTC.

V gene TRBV5-4 combines with J gene TRBJ1-2, with 8 bases aligning to TRBD1. Losses at the gene ends were 2 bases for V and 7 bases for J; bases not matched to a gene: 7. The CDR3 contains 14 residues. Per germline, CDR1 SGHNT and CDR2 YYREEE (reference sequence). The CDR3 nucleotides are TGTGCCAGCAGCTTCCATGCAGGGGGCGGTGGCTACACCTTC. As protein: CASSFHAGGGGYTF.

This chain joins TRBV5-1 and TRBJ2-7; 7 bases agree with TRBD1. The CDR3 covers 14 residues. J lost 0 bases, V lost 4 bases, and 4 bases had no gene match. CDR1 and CDR2 from the germline V gene are SGHRS and YFSETQ. CDR3 residues: CASSPGDSSYEQYF. The CDR3, as DNA: TGCGCCAGCAGCCCCGGGGACAGCTCCTACGAGCAGTACTTC.

This sequence joins TRBV29-1 and TRBJ2-1; weak D call: TRBD2 (5 bases). V was clipped by 0 bases and J by 3 bases, with 12 bases between them. Germline V gene lookup returns CDR1 SQVTM and CDR2 ANQGSEA. CDR3 size: 15 residues. This CDR3 is CSVEDLPSSYNEQFF. Written as DNA, the CDR3 is TGCAGCGTTGAAGATCTTCCTAGCAGCTACAATGAGCAGTTCTTC.

The V and J genes are TRBV6-1 and TRBJ1-1, with D possibly TRBD1 on 5 matching bases. This CDR3 has 14 amino acids. Germline CDR1 is MNHNS and CDR2 is SASEGT. The germline V and J ends were trimmed by 5 bases and 1 base, with 11 bases remaining between them. For the CDR3, the DNA is TGTGCCAGCAGTATACAGGACGAGAACACTGAAGCTTTCTTT. It encodes CASSIQDENTEAFF.

The chain combines TRBV25-1 with TRBJ2-1; the match to TRBD2 covers 8 bases. The CDR3 consists of 12 residues. Germline V CDR1 and CDR2: MGHDK, SYGVNS. V lost 4 bases to trimming and J lost 9 bases; unmatched junction nucleotides: 2. The CDR3 loop is CASSAGGIEQFF. CDR3 in DNA: TGTGCCAGCAGTGCGGGGGGGATTGAGCAGTTCTTC.

V and J are TRBV4-1 and TRBJ2-1; 10 nucleotides match TRBD2. Germline V lookup: CDR1 MGHRA, CDR2 YSYEKL. The trim removed 1 base at V and 6 bases at J, leaving 15 bases unmatched. The CDR3 is made up of 19 amino acids. CDR3 loop: CASSQVLSGGFSLLNEQFF. The CDR3 DNA reads as TGCGCCAGCAGCCAAGTTCTTAGCGGGGGGTTTTCGCTCCTCAATGAGCAGTTCTTC.

The chain combines TRBV7-3 with TRBJ2-1; 7 nucleotides agree with TRBD2. V dropped 2 bases and J dropped 6; count of bases not matched to a gene: 13. The CDR3 is 17 amino acids. Germline assignment: CDR1 SGHTA and CDR2 FQGTGA. CDR3 in amino acids: CASSLPLGAGDPNEQFF. The CDR3 nucleotides are TGTGCCAGCAGCTTACCCCTTGGGGCGGGGGACCCCAATGAGCAGTTCTTC.

This chain uses TRBV9 with TRBJ2-1, with TRBD1 matching over 10 bases. J was trimmed by 4 bases and V by 4 bases; bases with no gene match: 5. Per germline, CDR1 SGDLS and CDR2 YYNGEE. The CDR3 sequence is 15 residues long. In DNA form, the CDR3 reads TGTGCCAGCAGCCTGACAGGGGGCCTTTACAATGAGCAGTTCTTC. Protein sequence: CASSLTGGLYNEQFF.

The chain joins TRBV7-9 to TRBJ1-6; D is ambiguous. The CDR3 has 16 residues. V was pared by 4 bases and J by 8 bases, with 18 bases between. Germline V CDR1 and CDR2: SEHNR, FQNEAQ (reference sequence). The CDR3 DNA sequence: TGTGCCAGCAGCTCCCGGACGGGAGAACCAGATTCACCCCTCCACTTT. It translates to CASSSRTGEPDSPLHF.

The chain couples TRBV7-2 to TRBJ1-1; TRBD1 matches at 9 bases. Trimming removed 4 bases from V and 0 bases from J; junction bases left unmatched: 3. Germline CDR1 SGHTA, CDR2 FQGNSA. The CDR3 has 15 residues. CDR3: CASSSTGGMNTEAFF. The CDR3 DNA reads as TGTGCCAGCAGCTCGACAGGGGGGATGAACACTGAAGCTTTCTTT.

The rearrangement links TRBV2 to TRBJ2-3, with TRBD2 matching over 11 bases. Germline lookup yields CDR1 SNHLY and CDR2 FYNNEI. The CDR3 is made up of 15 amino acids. V trimming: 6 bases; J trimming: 1 base; junction bases outside the gene matches: 3. CDR3 in DNA: TGTGCCAGCAGGGGGACTAGCGGCCGCACAGATACGCAGTATTTT. Its translation: CASRGTSGRTDTQYF.

Here the CDR3 reads CASTQDRGEHTYEQYF. The DNA for the CDR3 is TGCGCCAGCACCCAGGACAGGGGGGAACATACCTACGAGCAGTACTTC. The chain uses TRBV10-2 and TRBJ2-7, with 10 bases fitting TRBD1. Germline V CDR1 and CDR2: WSHSY, SAAADI. The ends lost 7 bases at V and 2 bases at J; junction bases unmatched: 11. The CDR3 is 16 residues long.

This clone appeared a few times. This chain's CDR3 is CASSISVFGGGTVSGANVLTF. In DNA, the CDR3 is TGTGCCAGTAGTATATCCGTGTTCGGGGGGGGGACGGTATCGGGGGCCAACGTCCTGACTTTC. V is TRBV19 and J is TRBJ2-6; TRBD2 aligns across 8 bases. V was pared by 2 bases and J by 4 bases, with 19 bases of the junction left unmatched. This CDR3 region has 21 residues. CDR1 and CDR2 from the germline V gene are LNHDA and SQIVND (reference sequence).

This clone came up once. The CDR3 reads CASSPGQGGQPQHF. The CDR3 DNA reads as TGTGCCAGCAGCCCCGGACAGGGTGGTCAGCCCCAGCATTTT. V usage is TRBV5-8 and J usage is TRBJ1-5, with TRBD1 matching over 8 bases. Germline V CDR1 and CDR2: SGHTS, YDEGEE. CDR3 size: 14 residues. V was clipped by 4 bases and J by 6 bases; unmatched bases: 6.

The J gene is TRBJ2-2, the V gene TRBV27; TRBD2 matches 11 bases. Germline V gene data show CDR1 as MNHEY and CDR2 as SMNVEV (reference sequence). This CDR3 is 16 amino acids long. Trimming cost V 6 bases and J 5 bases; bases outside gene matches: 8. CDR3 region: CASSLTSGTRTGELFF. The CDR3 nucleotides read TGTGCCAGCAGCCTGACTAGCGGGACTAGGACCGGGGAGCTGTTTTTT.